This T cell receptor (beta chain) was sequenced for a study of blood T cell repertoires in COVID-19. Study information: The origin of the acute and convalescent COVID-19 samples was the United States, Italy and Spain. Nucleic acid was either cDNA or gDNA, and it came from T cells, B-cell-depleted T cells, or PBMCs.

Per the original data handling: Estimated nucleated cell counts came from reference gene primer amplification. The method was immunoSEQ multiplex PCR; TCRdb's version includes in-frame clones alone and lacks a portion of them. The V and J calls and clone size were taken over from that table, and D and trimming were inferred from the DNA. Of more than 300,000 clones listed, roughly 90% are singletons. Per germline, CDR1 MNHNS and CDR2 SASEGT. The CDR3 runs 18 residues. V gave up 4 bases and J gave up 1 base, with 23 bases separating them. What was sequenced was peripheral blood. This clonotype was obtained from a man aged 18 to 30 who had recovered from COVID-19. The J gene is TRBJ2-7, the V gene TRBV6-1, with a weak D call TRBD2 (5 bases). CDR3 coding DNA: TGTGCCAGCAGTGCCACTTATTTTTTGGGAGTTAATTCCTACGAGCAGTACTTC. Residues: CASSATYFLGVNSYEQYF.